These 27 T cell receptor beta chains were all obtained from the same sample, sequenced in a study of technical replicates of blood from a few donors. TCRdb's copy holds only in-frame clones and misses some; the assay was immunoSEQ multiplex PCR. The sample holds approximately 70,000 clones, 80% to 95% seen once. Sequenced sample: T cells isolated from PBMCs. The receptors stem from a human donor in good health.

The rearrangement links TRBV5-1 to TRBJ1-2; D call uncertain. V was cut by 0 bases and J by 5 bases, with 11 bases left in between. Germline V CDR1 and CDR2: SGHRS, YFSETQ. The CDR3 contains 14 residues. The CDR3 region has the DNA TGCGCCAGCAGCTTGGGTGGAGGCGATTATGGCTACACCTTC. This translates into CASSLGGGDYGYTF.

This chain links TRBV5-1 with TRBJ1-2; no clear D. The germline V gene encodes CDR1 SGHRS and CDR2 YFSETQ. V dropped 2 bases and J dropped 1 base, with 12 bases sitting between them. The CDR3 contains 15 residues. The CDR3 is CASSFIGEHNYGYTF. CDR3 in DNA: TGCGCCAGCAGCTTCATCGGGGAACATAACTATGGCTACACCTTC. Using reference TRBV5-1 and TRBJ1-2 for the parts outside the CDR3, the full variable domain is KAGVTQTPRYLIKTRGQQVTLSCSPISGHRSVSWYQQTPGQGLQFLFEYFSETQRNKGNFPGRFSGRQFSNSRSEMNVSTLELGDSALYLCASSFIGEHNYGYTFGSGTRLTVV.

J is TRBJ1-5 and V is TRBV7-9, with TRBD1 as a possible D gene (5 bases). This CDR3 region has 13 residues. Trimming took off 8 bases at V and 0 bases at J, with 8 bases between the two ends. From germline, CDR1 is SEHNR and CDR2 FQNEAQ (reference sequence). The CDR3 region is CASGQGSNQPQHF. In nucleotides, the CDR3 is TGTGCCAGCGGGCAGGGTAGCAATCAGCCCCAGCATTTT. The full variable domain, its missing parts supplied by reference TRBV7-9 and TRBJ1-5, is DTGVSQNPRHKITKRGQNVTFRCDPISEHNRLYWYRQTLGQGPEFLTYFQNEAQLEKSRLLSDRFSAERPKGSFSTLEIQRTEQGDSAMYLCASGQGSNQPQHFGDGTRLSIL.

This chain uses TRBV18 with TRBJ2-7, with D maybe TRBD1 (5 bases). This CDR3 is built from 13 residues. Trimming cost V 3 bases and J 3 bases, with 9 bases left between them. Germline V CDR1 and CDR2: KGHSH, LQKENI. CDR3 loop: CASSPSGLYEQYF. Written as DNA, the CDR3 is TGTGCCAGCTCACCTTCAGGGCTCTACGAGCAGTACTTC.

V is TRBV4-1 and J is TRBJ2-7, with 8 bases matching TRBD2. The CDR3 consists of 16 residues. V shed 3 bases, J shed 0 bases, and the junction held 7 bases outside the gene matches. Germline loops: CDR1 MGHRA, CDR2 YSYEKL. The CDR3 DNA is TGCGCCAGCAGCCATCCTTGGGGGACTAGCTCCTACGAGCAGTACTTC. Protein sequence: CASSHPWGTSSYEQYF.

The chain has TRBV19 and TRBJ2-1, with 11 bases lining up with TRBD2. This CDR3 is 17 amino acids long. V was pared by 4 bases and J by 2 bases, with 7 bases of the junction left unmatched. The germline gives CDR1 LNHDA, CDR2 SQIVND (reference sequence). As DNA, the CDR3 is TGTGCCAGTAGTAGTGGTATAGCGGGAGGGACCTACAATGAGCAGTTCTTC. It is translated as CASSSGIAGGTYNEQFF.

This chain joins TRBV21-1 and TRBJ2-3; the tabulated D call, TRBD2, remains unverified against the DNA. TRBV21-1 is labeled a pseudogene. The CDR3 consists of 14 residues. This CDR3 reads CASPTSGKTDTQYF. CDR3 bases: TGTGCCAGCCCGACTAGCGGGAAGACAGATACGCAGTATTTT.

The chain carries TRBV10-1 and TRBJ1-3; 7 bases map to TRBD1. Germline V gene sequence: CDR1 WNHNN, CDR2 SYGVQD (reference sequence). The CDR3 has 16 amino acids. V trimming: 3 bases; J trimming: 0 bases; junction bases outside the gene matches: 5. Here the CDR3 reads CASSDTGTASGNTIYF. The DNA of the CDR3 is TGCGCCAGCAGTGATACCGGGACAGCCTCTGGAAACACCATATATTTT.

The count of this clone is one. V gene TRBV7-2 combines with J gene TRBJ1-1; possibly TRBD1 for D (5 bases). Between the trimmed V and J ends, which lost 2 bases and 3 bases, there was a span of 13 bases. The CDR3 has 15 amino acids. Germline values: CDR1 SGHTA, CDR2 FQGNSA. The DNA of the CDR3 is TGTGCCAGCAGCTTATCCAGGGTCTTGGACACTGAAGCTTTCTTT. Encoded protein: CASSLSRVLDTEAFF.

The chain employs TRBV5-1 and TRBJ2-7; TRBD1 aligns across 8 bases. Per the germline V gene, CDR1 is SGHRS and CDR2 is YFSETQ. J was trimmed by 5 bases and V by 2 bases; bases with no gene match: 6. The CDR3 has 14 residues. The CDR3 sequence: CASSLGGQGNEQYF. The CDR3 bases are TGCGCCAGCAGCTTAGGAGGACAGGGTAACGAGCAGTACTTC.

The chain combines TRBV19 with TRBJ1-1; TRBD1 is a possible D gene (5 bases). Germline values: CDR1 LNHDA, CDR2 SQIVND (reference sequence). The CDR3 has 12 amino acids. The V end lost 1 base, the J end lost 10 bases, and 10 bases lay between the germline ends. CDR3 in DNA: TGTGCCAGTAGTATAGCAGGGTTTGGAGCTTTCTTT. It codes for CASSIAGFGAFF.

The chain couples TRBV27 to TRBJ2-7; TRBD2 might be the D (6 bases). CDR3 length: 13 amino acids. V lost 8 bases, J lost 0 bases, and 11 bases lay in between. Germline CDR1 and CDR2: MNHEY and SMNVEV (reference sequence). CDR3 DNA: TGTGCCAGCGGGGCGGGACCCTCCTACGAGCAGTACTTC. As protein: CASGAGPSYEQYF.

The CDR3 DNA reads TGTGCCAGCGGAACCGGGGGATTCGACGAGCAGTACTTC. Residues: CASGTGGFDEQYF. The chain is built from TRBV6-5 and TRBJ2-7; weak D call: TRBD2 (6 bases). This CDR3 has 13 amino acids. CDR1 is MNHEY and CDR2 is SVGAGI in the germline V gene. Trimming shortened V by 8 bases and J by 5 bases, and 16 bases separated the two germline ends.

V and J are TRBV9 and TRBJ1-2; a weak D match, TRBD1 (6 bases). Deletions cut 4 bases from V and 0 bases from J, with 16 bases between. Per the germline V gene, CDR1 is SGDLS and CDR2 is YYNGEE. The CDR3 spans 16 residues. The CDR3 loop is CASSPAGRTANYGYTF. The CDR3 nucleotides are TGTGCCAGCAGCCCGGCAGGCAGGACAGCTAACTATGGCTACACCTTC.

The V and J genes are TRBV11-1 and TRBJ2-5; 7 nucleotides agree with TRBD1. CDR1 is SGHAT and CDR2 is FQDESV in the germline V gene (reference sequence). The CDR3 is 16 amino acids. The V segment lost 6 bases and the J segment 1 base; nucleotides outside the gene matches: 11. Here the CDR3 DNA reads TGTGCCAGCAGACCTAACAGGGGAACCATCCAAGAGACCCAGTACTTC. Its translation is CASRPNRGTIQETQYF.

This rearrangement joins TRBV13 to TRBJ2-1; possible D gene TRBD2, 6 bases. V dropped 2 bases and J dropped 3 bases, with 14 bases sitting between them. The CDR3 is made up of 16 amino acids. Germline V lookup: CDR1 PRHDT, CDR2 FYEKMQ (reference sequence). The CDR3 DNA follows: TGTGCCAGCAGCTTAATTACCGGGAGAATCTACAATGAGCAGTTCTTC. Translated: CASSLITGRIYNEQFF.

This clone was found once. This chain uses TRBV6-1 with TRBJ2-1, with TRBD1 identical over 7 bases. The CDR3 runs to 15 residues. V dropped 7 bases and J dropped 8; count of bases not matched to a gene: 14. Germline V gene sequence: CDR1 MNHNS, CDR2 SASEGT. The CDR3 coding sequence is TGTGCCAGCATCCAGGGGGACCGACGGGTCTATGAGCAGTTCTTC. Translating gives CASIQGDRRVYEQFF.

The CDR3 region is CASRWQGSGYTF. The CDR3 nucleotides read TGTGCCAGCAGGTGGCAGGGTTCCGGCTACACCTTC. The genes are TRBV6-5 and TRBJ1-2; tentative D call: TRBD1 (5 bases). CDR3 length: 12 amino acids. Per the germline V gene, CDR1 is MNHEY and CDR2 is SVGAGI. The V gene lost 6 bases and the J gene lost 8 bases, with 13 bases spanning the gap.

CDR3 region: CASSLHRPSDEQYF. The CDR3 DNA reads TGTGCCAGCAGCTTACACAGGCCAAGCGACGAGCAGTACTTC. The chain has TRBV7-6 and TRBJ2-7; D possibly corresponds to TRBD1 (5 bases). V lost 2 bases, J lost 5 bases, and 13 bases lay in between. The CDR3 totals 14 residues. Germline CDR1 is SGHVS and CDR2 is FNYEAQ.

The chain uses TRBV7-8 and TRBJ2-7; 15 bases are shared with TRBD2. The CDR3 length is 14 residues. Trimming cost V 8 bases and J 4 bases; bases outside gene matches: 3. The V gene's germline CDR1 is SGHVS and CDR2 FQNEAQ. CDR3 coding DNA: TGTGCCAGCCTAGGGACTAGCGGGAGGTACGAGCAGTACTTC. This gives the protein CASLGTSGRYEQYF.

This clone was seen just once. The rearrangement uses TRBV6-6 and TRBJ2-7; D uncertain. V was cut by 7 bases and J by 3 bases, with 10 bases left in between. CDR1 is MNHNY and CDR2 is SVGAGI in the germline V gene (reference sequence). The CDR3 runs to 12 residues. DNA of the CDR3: TGTGCCAGCATAAAATCGGGCTACGAGCAGTACTTC. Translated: CASIKSGYEQYF.

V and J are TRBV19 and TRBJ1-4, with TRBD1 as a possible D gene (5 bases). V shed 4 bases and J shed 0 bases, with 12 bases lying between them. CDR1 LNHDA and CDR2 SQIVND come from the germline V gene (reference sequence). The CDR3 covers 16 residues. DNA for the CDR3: TGTGCCAGTAGTACCCACTCGGGGGCAACTAATGAAAAACTGTTTTTT. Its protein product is CASSTHSGATNEKLFF.

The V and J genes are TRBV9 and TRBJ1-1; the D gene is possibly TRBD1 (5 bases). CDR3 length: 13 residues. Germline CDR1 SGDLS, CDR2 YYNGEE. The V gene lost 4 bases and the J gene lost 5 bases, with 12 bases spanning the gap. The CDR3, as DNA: TGTGCCAGCAGCCCCTACGGGGGGACTGAAGCTTTCTTT. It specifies CASSPYGGTEAFF.

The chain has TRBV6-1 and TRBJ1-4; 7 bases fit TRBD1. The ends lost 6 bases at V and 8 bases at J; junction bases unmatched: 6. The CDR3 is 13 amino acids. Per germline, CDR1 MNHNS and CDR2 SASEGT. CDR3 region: CASSVQGQEKLFF. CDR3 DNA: TGTGCCAGCAGCGTACAGGGACAGGAAAAACTGTTTTTT.

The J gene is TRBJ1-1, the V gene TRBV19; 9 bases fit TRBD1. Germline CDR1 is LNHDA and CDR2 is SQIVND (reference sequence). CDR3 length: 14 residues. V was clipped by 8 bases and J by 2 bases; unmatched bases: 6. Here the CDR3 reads CASSGDRANTEAFF. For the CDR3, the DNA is TGTGCCAGTTCGGGGGACAGGGCCAACACTGAAGCTTTCTTT.

In DNA form, the CDR3 reads TGCGCCAGCAGCTTGGCCCGACTAGCGGAAGAGACCCAGTACTTC. Its translation: CASSLARLAEETQYF. The rearrangement uses TRBV5-1 and TRBJ2-5; 9 nucleotides match TRBD2. V gave up 0 bases and J gave up 3 bases; unmatched junction bases: 3. The CDR3 extends over 15 amino acids. Germline V CDR1 and CDR2: SGHRS, YFSETQ.

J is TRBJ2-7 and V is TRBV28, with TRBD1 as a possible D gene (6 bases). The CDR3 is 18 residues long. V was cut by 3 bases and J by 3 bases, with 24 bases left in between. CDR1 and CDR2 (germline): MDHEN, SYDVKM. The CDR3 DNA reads TGTGCCAGCAGTTTTTCCCTCCTACAGGGATATCAGGACTACGAGCAGTACTTC. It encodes CASSFSLLQGYQDYEQYF.